This entry lists 20 T cell receptor beta chains sequenced from one sample in a study of shared clonotypes between healthy human individuals. Data came from immunoSEQ multiplex PCR; TCRdb stores just in-frame clones and leaves some out. The sample yields around 2.5 million clones, approximately 93% seen once. Sequences were obtained from naive CD4+ T cells from PBMCs. Subset given: CD45RA+ positively selected. The receptors originated from a man aged 18 to 30 in good health. Some clones in this sample may be carry-over from other donors' samples.

The V and J genes are TRBV11-2 and TRBJ2-4; D not certain. The V gene's germline CDR1 is SGHAT and CDR2 FQNNGV. Trimming stripped 1 base from V and 8 bases from J, with 9 bases between. CDR3 length: 13 amino acids. CDR3 sequence (DNA): TGTGCCAGCAGCTTAGTCGACAATCACATTCAGTACTTC. It specifies CASSLVDNHIQYF.

Only a few counts were recorded for this clone. The chain has TRBV12-5 and TRBJ1-1; unclear D gene. The CDR3 runs 13 residues. Trimming shortened V by 1 base and J by 5 bases, and 8 bases separated the two germline ends. Per germline, CDR1 LGHNT and CDR2 FRNRAP. CDR3 in amino acids: CASGLGRETEAFF. For the CDR3, the DNA is TGTGCTAGTGGTTTGGGGAGGGAAACTGAAGCTTTCTTT. Looking up the rest from reference TRBV12-5 and TRBJ1-1 gives the full variable domain: DARVTQTPRHKVTEMGQEVTMRCQPILGHNTVFWYRQTMMQGLELLAYFRNRAPLDDSGMPKDRFSAEMPDATLATLKIQPSEPRDSAVYFCASGLGRETEAFFGQGTRLTVV.

The V call is TRBV28, the J call TRBJ2-1, with D tentatively TRBD2 (6 bases). Germline V gene lookup returns CDR1 MDHEN and CDR2 SYDVKM. CDR3 size: 15 residues. Trimming stripped 8 bases from V and 4 bases from J, with 18 bases between. The CDR3 region has the DNA TGTGCCAGCTCTCCGTTGTTAGCGGAGTACAATGAGCAGTTCTTC. It translates to CASSPLLAEYNEQFF. Drawing the rest from reference TRBV28 and TRBJ2-1, the complete variable domain is DVKVTQSSRYLVKRTGEKVFLECVQDMDHENMFWYRQDPGLGLRLIYFSYDVKMKEKGDIPEGYSVSREKKERFSLILESASTNQTSMYLCASSPLLAEYNEQFFGPGTRLTVL.

This chain uses TRBV7-9 with TRBJ1-2; the D is unclear. Germline V gene data show CDR1 as SEHNR and CDR2 as FQNEAQ (reference sequence). The CDR3 runs to 12 residues. V lost 1 base to trimming and J lost 6 bases, with 6 bases between them. The CDR3 sequence is CASSLVLDGYTF. CDR3 nucleotides: TGTGCCAGCAGCTTAGTTTTGGATGGCTACACCTTC.

About this clone itself: The same CDR3 is also encoded by other DNA sequences in this sample. This sequence joins TRBV5-1 and TRBJ2-7; TRBD1 matches 7 bases. J was trimmed by 2 bases and V by 4 bases; bases with no gene match: 6. CDR3 size: 14 residues. Per germline, CDR1 SGHRS and CDR2 YFSETQ. The CDR3 region is CASSLGQVTYEQYF. The CDR3 bases are TGCGCCAGCAGCCTCGGACAGGTTACCTACGAGCAGTACTTC.

The rearrangement links TRBV11-3 to TRBJ2-2; 12 bases are a match to TRBD2. V was pared by 5 bases and J by 9 bases, with 7 bases of the junction left unmatched. The V gene's germline CDR1 is SGHNT and CDR2 YENEEA. The CDR3 has 15 amino acids. For the CDR3, the DNA is TGTGCCAGCAGCCACGGACTAGCGGGATCGCGGGAGCTGTTTTTT. This codes for CASSHGLAGSRELFF.

This clone was seen only once. The chain employs TRBV6-1 and TRBJ1-2; perhaps TRBD1 as D (5 bases). CDR3 length: 13 amino acids. Germline CDR1 MNHNS, CDR2 SASEGT. Trimming took off 7 bases at V and 4 bases at J, with 13 bases between the two ends. CDR3 sequence: CASTANGGYGYTF. CDR3 nucleotides: TGTGCCAGCACGGCTAACGGGGGCTATGGCTACACCTTC.

The gene calls are TRBV28 and TRBJ2-7, with TRBD1 matching 9 bases. The V gene's germline CDR1 is MDHEN and CDR2 SYDVKM. The CDR3 consists of 14 residues. V lost 6 bases, J lost 4 bases, and 7 bases stayed unmatched. The DNA for the CDR3 is TGTGCCAGCAGGGGGGGGACAGGGTTATACGAGCAGTACTTC. Its protein is CASRGGTGLYEQYF.

This rearrangement joins TRBV19 to TRBJ1-4; the D gene is possibly TRBD1 (5 bases). The germline V gene has CDR1 LNHDA and CDR2 SQIVND (reference sequence). V lost 3 bases and J 0 bases, leaving 23 bases between the germline ends. CDR3 size: 20 residues. The CDR3 region is CASSIRDPFRDGATNEKLFF. The CDR3 DNA follows: TGTGCCAGTAGTATCCGTGACCCGTTCCGGGACGGGGCAACTAATGAAAAACTGTTTTTT.

The CDR3 loop is CASPLPSSDRPTDTQYF. CDR3 DNA sequence: TGTGCCAGTCCCCTGCCTAGTTCCGACAGGCCTACAGATACGCAGTATTTT. The chain couples TRBV18 to TRBJ2-3; tentatively, D is TRBD1 (6 bases). Germline V gene sequence: CDR1 KGHSH, CDR2 LQKENI. V was pared by 9 bases and J by 3 bases, with 25 bases between. The CDR3 loop spans 17 amino acids.

This chain joins TRBV6-5 and TRBJ1-1; D unclear. V lost 2 bases to trimming and J lost 10 bases, with 17 bases between them. Per the germline V gene, CDR1 is MNHEY and CDR2 is SVGAGI. The CDR3 consists of 14 residues. The CDR3 DNA sequence: TGTGCCAGCAGTTACATCTTTTTGTTCCTGGGAGCTTTCTTT. It is translated as CASSYIFLFLGAFF.

This sequence joins TRBV12-2 and TRBJ1-5. TRBV12-2 is marked as a pseudogene. This CDR3 contains 15 residues. The CDR3 region has the DNA TGTGCAAGTCGCTCAGGTTGGGGGAAAGGGCAGCCCCAGCATTTT. Translation: CASRSGWGKGQPQHF.

The chain recombines TRBV5-5 with TRBJ2-1, with TRBD2 matching 7 bases. V was pared by 4 bases and J by 8 bases, with 12 bases of the junction left unmatched. This CDR3 has 15 residues. CDR1 and CDR2 from the germline V gene are SGHKS and YYEKEE (reference sequence). The CDR3 sequence: CASSLRGRALDEQFF. Here the CDR3 DNA reads TGTGCCAGCAGCCTCCGTGGGAGGGCGTTGGATGAGCAGTTCTTC.

The chain uses TRBV28 and TRBJ1-1, with TRBD1 matching 8 bases. Per germline, CDR1 MDHEN and CDR2 SYDVKM. V was pared by 3 bases and J by 4 bases, with 4 bases of the junction left unmatched. The CDR3 consists of 14 residues. The CDR3 DNA reads TGTGCCAGCAGTTTCTACAGGGGGATCACTGAAGCTTTCTTT. Encoded protein: CASSFYRGITEAFF. Looking up the rest from reference TRBV28 and TRBJ1-1 gives the full variable domain: DVKVTQSSRYLVKRTGEKVFLECVQDMDHENMFWYRQDPGLGLRLIYFSYDVKMKEKGDIPEGYSVSREKKERFSLILESASTNQTSMYLCASSFYRGITEAFFGQGTRLTVV.

The chain joins TRBV28 to TRBJ1-2; possibly TRBD1 for D (6 bases). The CDR3 has 14 amino acids. The germline CDR1 and CDR2 sequences are MDHEN and SYDVKM. The ends were cut back, 2 bases at V and 6 bases at J, with 13 bases in the middle. CDR3 DNA sequence: TGTGCCAGCAGTTTACCCTACAGGGATAATGGCTACACCTTC. Its protein is CASSLPYRDNGYTF.

The chain combines TRBV5-1 with TRBJ2-7; D uncertain. The germline CDR1 and CDR2 sequences are SGHRS and YFSETQ. The V end lost 0 bases, the J end lost 3 bases, and 10 bases lay between the germline ends. The CDR3 runs to 14 residues. CDR3 bases: TGCGCCAGCAGCTTGGAAGGCGCAGACTACGAGCAGTACTTC. Translating it yields CASSLEGADYEQYF.

The gene calls are TRBV5-4 and TRBJ2-3; perhaps TRBD2 as D (6 bases). The CDR3 totals 14 residues. The germline V gene has CDR1 SGHNT and CDR2 YYREEE (reference sequence). With 7 bases removed from V and 0 bases from J, the gap between germline ends came to 12 bases. In DNA, the CDR3 is TGTGCCAGCTCCAGGCGGGAAAGCACAGATACGCAGTATTTT. Protein product: CASSRRESTDTQYF.

This chain links TRBV28 with TRBJ2-1; 8 bases are a match to TRBD2. CDR3 size: 14 residues. V was pared by 6 bases and J by 0 bases, with 1 base of the junction left unmatched. CDR1 and CDR2 from the germline V gene are MDHEN and SYDVKM. CDR3 loop: CASSGGDSYNEQFF. In nucleotides, the CDR3 is TGTGCCAGCAGCGGGGGGGACTCCTACAATGAGCAGTTCTTC.

CDR3 sequence: CASSGRDNAAQYF. DNA for the CDR3: TGTGCCAGCAGTGGTCGGGACAATGCCGCCCAGTACTTC. The V and J genes are TRBV2 and TRBJ2-5; D is perhaps TRBD1 (6 bases). The CDR3 is made up of 13 amino acids. Germline-derived CDR1 and CDR2 are SNHLY and FYNNEI. V lost 4 bases, J lost 9 bases, and 15 bases lay in between. Using reference TRBV2 and TRBJ2-5 for the parts outside the CDR3, the full variable domain is EPEVTQTPSHQVTQMGQEVILRCVPISNHLYFYWYRQILGQKVEFLVSFYNNEISEKSEIFDDQFSVERPDGSNFTLKIRSTKLEDSAMYFCASSGRDNAAQYFGPGTRLLVL.

CDR3: CASSEGLAYNEQFF. CDR3 bases: TGCGCCAGCAGCGAAGGACTAGCCTACAATGAGCAGTTCTTC. V is TRBV5-1 and J is TRBJ2-1; 7 nucleotides align to TRBD2. The CDR3 is made up of 14 amino acids. Germline assignment: CDR1 SGHRS and CDR2 YFSETQ. V lost 4 bases, J lost 2 bases, and 3 bases stayed unmatched.